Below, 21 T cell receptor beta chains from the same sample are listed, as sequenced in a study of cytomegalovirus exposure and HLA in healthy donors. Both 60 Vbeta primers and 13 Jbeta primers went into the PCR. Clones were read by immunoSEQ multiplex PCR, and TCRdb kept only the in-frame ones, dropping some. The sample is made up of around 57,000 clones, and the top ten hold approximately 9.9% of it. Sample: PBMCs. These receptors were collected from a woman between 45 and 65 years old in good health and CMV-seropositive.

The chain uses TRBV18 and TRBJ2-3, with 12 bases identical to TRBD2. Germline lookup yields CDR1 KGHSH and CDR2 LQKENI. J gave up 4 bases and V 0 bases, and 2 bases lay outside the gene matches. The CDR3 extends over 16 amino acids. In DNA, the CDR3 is TGTGCCAGCTCACCACCTCTAGCGGGAGGGCCAGATACGCAGTATTTT. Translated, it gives CASSPPLAGGPDTQYF.

Written as DNA, the CDR3 is TGTGCCACCAGCGGCCCTCGGGAGCCAGATACGCAGTATTTT. Translated, it gives CATSGPREPDTQYF. The V call is TRBV15, the J call TRBJ2-3; D might be TRBD2 (6 bases). The CDR3 is 14 residues long. Germline lookup yields CDR1 LNHNV and CDR2 YYDKDF (reference sequence). V lost 5 bases, J lost 4 bases, and 13 bases lay in between.

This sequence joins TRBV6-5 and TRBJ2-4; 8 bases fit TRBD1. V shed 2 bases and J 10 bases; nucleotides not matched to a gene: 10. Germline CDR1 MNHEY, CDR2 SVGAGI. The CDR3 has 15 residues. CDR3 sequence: CASSYDSTGATIQYF. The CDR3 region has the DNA TGTGCCAGCAGTTACGATTCGACAGGGGCGACAATTCAGTACTTC.

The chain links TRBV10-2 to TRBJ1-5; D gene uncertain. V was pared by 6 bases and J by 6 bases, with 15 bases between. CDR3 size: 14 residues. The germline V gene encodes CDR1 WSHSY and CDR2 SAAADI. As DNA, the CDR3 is TGCGCCAGCAGGCCGGGCCATGCGGGTCAGCCCCAGCATTTT. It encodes CASRPGHAGQPQHF.

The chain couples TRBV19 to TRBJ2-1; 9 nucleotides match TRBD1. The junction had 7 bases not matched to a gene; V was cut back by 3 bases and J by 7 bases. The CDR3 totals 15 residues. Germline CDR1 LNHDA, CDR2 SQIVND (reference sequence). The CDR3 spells CASSMDRGERNEQFF. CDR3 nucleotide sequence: TGTGCCAGTAGTATGGACAGGGGTGAAAGGAATGAGCAGTTCTTC.

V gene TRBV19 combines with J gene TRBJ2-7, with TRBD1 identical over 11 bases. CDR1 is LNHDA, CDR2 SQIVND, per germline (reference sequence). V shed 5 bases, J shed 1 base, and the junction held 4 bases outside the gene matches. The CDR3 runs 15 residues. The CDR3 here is CASSPGTGGSYEQYF. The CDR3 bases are TGTGCCAGTAGTCCGGGGACAGGGGGGTCCTACGAGCAGTACTTC.

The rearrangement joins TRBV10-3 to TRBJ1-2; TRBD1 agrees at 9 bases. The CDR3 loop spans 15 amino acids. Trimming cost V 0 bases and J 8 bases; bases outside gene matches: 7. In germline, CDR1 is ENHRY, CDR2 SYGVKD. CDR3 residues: CAISESGGDRDGYTF. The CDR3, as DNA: TGTGCCATCAGTGAGTCAGGAGGGGACAGGGACGGCTACACCTTC.

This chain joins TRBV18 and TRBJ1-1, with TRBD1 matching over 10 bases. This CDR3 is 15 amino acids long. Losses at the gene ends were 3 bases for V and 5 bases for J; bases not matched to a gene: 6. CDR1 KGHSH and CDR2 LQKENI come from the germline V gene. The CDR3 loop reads CASSPQTGGGTEAFF. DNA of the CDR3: TGTGCCAGCTCACCTCAGACAGGGGGCGGAACTGAAGCTTTCTTT. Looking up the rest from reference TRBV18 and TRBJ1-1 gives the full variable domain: NAGVMQNPRHLVRRRGQEARLRCSPMKGHSHVYWYRQLPEEGLKFMVYLQKENIIDESGMPKERFSAEFPKEGPSILRIQQVVRGDSAAYFCASSPQTGGGTEAFFGQGTRLTVV.

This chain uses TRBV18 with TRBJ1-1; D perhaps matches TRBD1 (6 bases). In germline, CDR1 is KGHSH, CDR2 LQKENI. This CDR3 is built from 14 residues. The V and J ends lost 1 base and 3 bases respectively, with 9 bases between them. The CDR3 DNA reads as TGTGCCAGCTCACCACAGGGGGGGGACACTGAAGCTTTCTTT. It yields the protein CASSPQGGDTEAFF.

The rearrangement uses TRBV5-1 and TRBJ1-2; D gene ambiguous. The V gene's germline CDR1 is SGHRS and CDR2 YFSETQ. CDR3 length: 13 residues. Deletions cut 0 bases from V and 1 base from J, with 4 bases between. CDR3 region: CASSLGLNYGYTF. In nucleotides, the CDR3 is TGCGCCAGCAGCTTGGGACTTAACTATGGCTACACCTTC.

CDR3 loop: CSVGDSGGHNTGELFF. In DNA form, the CDR3 reads TGCAGCGTTGGGGACAGCGGGGGCCATAACACCGGGGAGCTGTTTTTT. The chain has TRBV29-1 and TRBJ2-2, with D perhaps matching TRBD2 (8 bases). Trimming left V 4 bases short and J 2 bases short, with 17 bases between. The CDR3 loop spans 16 amino acids. CDR1 and CDR2 (germline): SQVTM, ANQGSEA.

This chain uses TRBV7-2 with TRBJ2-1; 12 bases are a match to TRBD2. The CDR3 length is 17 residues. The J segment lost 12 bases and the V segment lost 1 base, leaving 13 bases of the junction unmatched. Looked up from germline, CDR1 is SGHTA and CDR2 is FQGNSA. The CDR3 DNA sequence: TGTGCCAGCAGCTTAGATGGACTAGCGGGATTAGGGTATGTGCAGTTCTTC. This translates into CASSLDGLAGLGYVQFF. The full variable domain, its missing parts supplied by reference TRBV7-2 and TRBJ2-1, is GAGVSQSPSNKVTEKGKDVELRCDPISGHTALYWYRQSLGQGLEFLIYFQGNSAPDKSGLPSDRFSAERTGGSVSTLTIQRTQQEDSAVYLCASSLDGLAGLGYVQFFGPGTRLTVL.

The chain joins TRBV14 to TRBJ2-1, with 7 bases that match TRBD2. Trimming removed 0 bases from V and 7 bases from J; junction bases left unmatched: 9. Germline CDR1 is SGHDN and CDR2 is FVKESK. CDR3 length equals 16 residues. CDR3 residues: CASSQDLTGAGNEQFF. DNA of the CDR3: TGTGCCAGCAGCCAAGATCTTACGGGAGCGGGGAATGAGCAGTTCTTC.

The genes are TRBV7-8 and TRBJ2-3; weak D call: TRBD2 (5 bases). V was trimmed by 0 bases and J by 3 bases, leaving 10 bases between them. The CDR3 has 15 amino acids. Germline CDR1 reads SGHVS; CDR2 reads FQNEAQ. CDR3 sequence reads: CASSLAPRVTDTQYF. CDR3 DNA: TGTGCCAGCAGCTTAGCGCCGAGGGTGACAGATACGCAGTATTTT.

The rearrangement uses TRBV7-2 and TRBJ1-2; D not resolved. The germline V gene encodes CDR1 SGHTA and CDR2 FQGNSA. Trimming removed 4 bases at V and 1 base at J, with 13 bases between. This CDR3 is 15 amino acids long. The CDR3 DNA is TGTGCCAGCAGCTCCCAGCCAGGAGGTAACTATGGCTACACCTTC. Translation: CASSSQPGGNYGYTF.

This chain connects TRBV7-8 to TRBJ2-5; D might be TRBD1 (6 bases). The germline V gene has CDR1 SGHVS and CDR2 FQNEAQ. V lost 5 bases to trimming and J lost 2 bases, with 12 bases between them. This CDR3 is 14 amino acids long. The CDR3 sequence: CASSPRGAQETQYF. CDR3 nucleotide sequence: TGTGCCAGCAGCCCCAGGGGCGCGCAAGAGACCCAGTACTTC.

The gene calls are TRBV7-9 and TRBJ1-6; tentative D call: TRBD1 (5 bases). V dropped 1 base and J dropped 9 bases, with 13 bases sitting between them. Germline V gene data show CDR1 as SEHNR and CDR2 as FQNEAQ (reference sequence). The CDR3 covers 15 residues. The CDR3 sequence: CASSLDGRGASPLHF. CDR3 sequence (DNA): TGTGCCAGCAGCTTAGATGGGAGGGGAGCTTCACCCCTCCACTTT.

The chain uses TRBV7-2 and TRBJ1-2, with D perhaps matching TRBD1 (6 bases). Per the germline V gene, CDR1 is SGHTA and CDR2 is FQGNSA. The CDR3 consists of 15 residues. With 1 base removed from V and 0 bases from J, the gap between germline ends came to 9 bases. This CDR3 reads CASSLDWGPNYGYTF. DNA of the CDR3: TGTGCCAGCAGCTTAGATTGGGGGCCTAACTATGGCTACACCTTC.

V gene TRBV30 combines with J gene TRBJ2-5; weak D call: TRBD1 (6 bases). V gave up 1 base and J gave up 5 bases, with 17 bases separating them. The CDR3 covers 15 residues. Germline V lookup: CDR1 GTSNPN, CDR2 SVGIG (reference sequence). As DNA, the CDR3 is TGTGCCTGGAGTGAAGGACTGAGTCAGGGGGAGACCCAGTACTTC. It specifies CAWSEGLSQGETQYF.

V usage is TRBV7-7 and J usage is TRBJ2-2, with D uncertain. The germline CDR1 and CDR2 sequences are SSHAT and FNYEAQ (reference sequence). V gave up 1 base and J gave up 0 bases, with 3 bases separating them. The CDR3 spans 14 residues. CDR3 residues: CASSLGANTGELFF. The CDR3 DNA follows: TGTGCCAGCAGCTTAGGAGCGAACACCGGGGAGCTGTTTTTT.

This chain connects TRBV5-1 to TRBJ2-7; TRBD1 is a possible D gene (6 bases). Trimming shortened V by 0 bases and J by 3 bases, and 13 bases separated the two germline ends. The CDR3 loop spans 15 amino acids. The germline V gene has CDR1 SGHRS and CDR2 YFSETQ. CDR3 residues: CASSLVQGPFYEQYF. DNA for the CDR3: TGCGCCAGCAGCTTGGTACAGGGTCCCTTCTACGAGCAGTACTTC.